The 26 T cell receptor beta chains presented below share a single source sample, sequenced in a study of T cells after yellow fever vaccination. From the 5' RACE reads, TCRdb called clonotypes with MiXCR, one entry per CDR3 protein. The sample yields hundreds of thousands of distinct CDR3 sequences, about 9.9% seen once. Sequencing used PBMCs, obtained on the day of the first yellow fever vaccination. The receptors were sampled from a man aged 18 to 29 who received the YFV17D yellow fever vaccine.

This clonotype was counted only a few times. This chain uses TRBV5-1 with TRBJ2-2; 8 positions match TRBD1. Unmatched junction bases numbered 7, after V lost 0 bases and J lost 3 bases. Per the germline V gene, CDR1 is SGHRS and CDR2 is YFSETQ. This CDR3 comprises 17 residues. CDR3 amino acids: CASSLGVGQGYTGELFF. CDR3 bases: TGCGCCAGCAGCTTGGGTGTAGGACAGGGATACACCGGGGAGCTGTTTTTT.

This clonotype occurred many times. This chain uses TRBV7-2 with TRBJ1-6, with TRBD1 matching over 7 bases. Trimming took 5 bases from V and 7 from J; bases not matched to a gene: 11. This CDR3 has 16 amino acids. CDR1 is SGHTA, CDR2 FQGNSA, per germline. The CDR3 region has the DNA TGTGCCAGCAGCATCCGGACAGGCAGGCTCAATTCACCCCTCCACTTT. Translation gives CASSIRTGRLNSPLHF. Drawing the rest from reference TRBV7-2 and TRBJ1-6, the complete variable domain is GAGVSQSPSNKVTEKGKDVELRCDPISGHTALYWYRQSLGQGLEFLIYFQGNSAPDKSGLPSDRFSAERTGGSVSTLTIQRTQQEDSAVYLCASSIRTGRLNSPLHFGNGTRLTVT.

This clonotype was seen a few times. The rearrangement joins TRBV5-1 to TRBJ1-1; 8 bases align to TRBD1. Germline values: CDR1 SGHRS, CDR2 YFSETQ. The J segment lost 2 bases and the V segment lost 0 bases, leaving 6 bases of the junction unmatched. There are 16 residues in the CDR3. DNA of the CDR3: TGCGCCAGCAGCTTGGGCTCCGGGACAGGAAACACTGAAGCTTTCTTT. Its translation is CASSLGSGTGNTEAFF.

This clonotype was observed a handful of times. V usage is TRBV4-1 and J usage is TRBJ1-2, with D possibly matching TRBD1 (5 bases). The CDR3 has 14 residues. Germline V gene data show CDR1 as MGHRA and CDR2 as YSYEKL. V lost 1 base to trimming and J lost 8 bases, with 14 bases between them. DNA for the CDR3: TGCGCCAGCAGCCAAGCCGGGACTCCGAGGGGCTACACCTTC. Amino acid sequence: CASSQAGTPRGYTF.

The CDR3 loop is CASIGRGTNGEQFF. The CDR3 bases are TGCGCCAGCATAGGACGGGGGACTAACGGTGAGCAGTTCTTC. The V gene is TRBV5-1, the J gene TRBJ2-1, with 7 bases fitting TRBD2. Germline V CDR1 and CDR2: SGHRS, YFSETQ. The CDR3 length is 14 residues. J gave up 9 bases and V 6 bases, and 12 bases lay outside the gene matches.

The chain joins TRBV7-2 to TRBJ2-3; 12 positions agree with TRBD2. Germline V gene sequence: CDR1 SGHTA, CDR2 FQGNSA. The CDR3 totals 17 residues. J was trimmed by 2 bases and V by 2 bases; bases with no gene match: 5. Here the CDR3 DNA reads TGTGCCAGCAGCTTATTACTAGCGGGGGGCTTCACAGATACGCAGTATTTT. Translated: CASSLLLAGGFTDTQYF.

This clonotype showed up just a few times. This chain links TRBV12-3 or TRBV12-4 with TRBJ1-2; 9 nucleotides line up with TRBD1. CDR3 size: 15 residues. With V trimmed by 5 bases and J by 8 bases, 12 bases remained unmatched. The CDR3 bases are TGTGCCAGCAGTCCCAGCGGACAGGGGATGGGCGGCTACACCTTC. The encoded protein is CASSPSGQGMGGYTF.

This chain links TRBV12-3 or TRBV12-4 with TRBJ1-5; D possibly corresponds to TRBD1 (5 bases). The V end lost 7 bases, the J end lost 8 bases, and 12 bases lay between the germline ends. This CDR3 comprises 12 residues. Here the CDR3 DNA reads TGTGCCAGCAATGTTAGGGGCGAGCCCCAGCATTTT. It translates to CASNVRGEPQHF.

The chain recombines TRBV18 with TRBJ2-5, with 7 bases matching TRBD2. V shed 2 bases and J 2 bases; nucleotides not matched to a gene: 5. CDR1 is KGHSH and CDR2 is LQKENI in the germline V gene. The CDR3 consists of 15 residues. For the CDR3, the DNA is TGTGCCAGCTCACCAGGGGCTAGCGGTCAAGAGACCCAGTACTTC. It translates to CASSPGASGQETQYF.

The sample holds many counts of this clonotype. The chain uses TRBV10-3 and TRBJ1-2; D call uncertain. This CDR3 region has 14 residues. The V end was cut by 7 bases, the J end by 2 bases, with 14 bases between. The germline CDR1 and CDR2 sequences are ENHRY and SYGVKD. DNA for the CDR3: TGTGCCATCAACCCCGACGGATCCAACTATGGCTACACCTTC. Its protein is CAINPDGSNYGYTF.

The chain links TRBV5-1 to TRBJ1-4; no reliable D call. V was shortened by 1 base and J by 8 bases, with 9 bases between the two germline ends. CDR1 and CDR2 (germline): SGHRS, YFSETQ. The CDR3 contains 13 residues. The CDR3 sequence: CASSLSGSEKLFF. As DNA, the CDR3 is TGCGCCAGCAGCTTGTCGGGCTCCGAAAAACTGTTTTTT. The whole variable domain, remainder taken from reference TRBV5-1 and TRBJ1-4, is KAGVTQTPRYLIKTRGQQVTLSCSPISGHRSVSWYQQTPGQGLQFLFEYFSETQRNKGNFPGRFSGRQFSNSRSEMNVSTLELGDSALYLCASSLSGSEKLFFGSGTQLSVL.

This clonotype was observed a few times. This chain links TRBV3-1 with TRBJ2-2; D tentatively reads TRBD1 or TRBD2 (5 bases each). This CDR3 has 14 amino acids. V was cut by 0 bases and J by 6 bases, with 8 bases left in between. Germline V CDR1 and CDR2: LGHDT, YNNKEL (reference sequence). Written as DNA, the CDR3 is TGTGCCAGCAGCCAAGACCGGGGCTCCGGGGAGCTGTTTTTT. This translates into CASSQDRGSGELFF.

In this sample, this clonotype turned up a few times. J is TRBJ1-6 and V is TRBV4-1, with a tentative D call TRBD1 (6 bases). Germline lookup yields CDR1 MGHRA and CDR2 YSYEKL. Trimming took 1 base from V and 9 from J, leaving 19 bases between them. The length of the CDR3 is 17 residues. The CDR3 here is CASSQGGRGRGGSPLHF. In DNA, the CDR3 is TGCGCCAGCAGCCAAGGAGGCCGGGGGCGCGGAGGTTCACCCCTCCACTTT.

This clonotype was seen more than once but under ten times. The gene calls are TRBV2 and TRBJ1-4; D remains ambiguous. With 0 bases removed from V and 0 bases from J, the gap between germline ends came to 14 bases. Germline lookup yields CDR1 SNHLY and CDR2 FYNNEI. The CDR3 length is 18 residues. CDR3 sequence reads: CASSEAHVAAATNEKLFF. The CDR3 DNA is TGTGCCAGCAGTGAAGCGCACGTGGCAGCCGCAACTAATGAAAAACTGTTTTTT.

J is TRBJ1-1 and V is TRBV20-1; 7 bases are shared with TRBD1. CDR3 length: 14 residues. V lost 4 bases and J lost 4; bases outside the gene matches: 9. CDR1 is DFQATT, CDR2 SNEGSKA, per germline (reference sequence). Here the CDR3 DNA reads TGCAGTGCTACCAAACAGGGGATATTCACTGAAGCTTTCTTT. It yields the protein CSATKQGIFTEAFF.

The rearrangement links TRBV7-9 to TRBJ1-2; 8 positions agree with TRBD1. Germline CDR1 reads SEHNR; CDR2 reads FQNEAQ (reference sequence). The CDR3 consists of 17 residues. The V segment lost 4 bases and the J segment 0 bases; nucleotides outside the gene matches: 10. CDR3 residues: CASSSTVGTGANYGYTF. The CDR3 coding sequence is TGTGCCAGCAGCTCCACTGTGGGGACAGGAGCTAACTATGGCTACACCTTC.

The V gene is TRBV21-1, the J gene TRBJ2-7. TRBV21-1 is a pseudogene. The CDR3 covers 13 residues. CDR3 amino acids: CASSKEVGDEQYF. The CDR3 coding sequence is TGTGCCAGCAGCAAAGAAGTTGGGGACGAGCAGTACTTC.

This clonotype was counted a few times. The chain recombines TRBV7-9 with TRBJ1-1, with 11 bases fitting TRBD1. The germline V gene has CDR1 SEHNR and CDR2 FQNEAQ (reference sequence). Trimming cost V 5 bases and J 4 bases; bases outside gene matches: 6. The CDR3 contains 15 residues. CDR3 sequence: CASSKGQGERTEAFF. Written as DNA, the CDR3 is TGTGCCAGCAGCAAGGGACAGGGGGAACGCACTGAAGCTTTCTTT. The whole variable domain, remainder taken from reference TRBV7-9 and TRBJ1-1, is DTGVSQNPRHKITKRGQNVTFRCDPISEHNRLYWYRQTLGQGPEFLTYFQNEAQLEKSRLLSDRFSAERPKGSFSTLEIQRTEQGDSAMYLCASSKGQGERTEAFFGQGTRLTVV.

This clonotype was found a few times. The DNA for the CDR3 is TGTGCCAGCAGTTACTCGAGGGGAAGGTCGGGTGAAGCTTTCTTT. Its translation is CASSYSRGRSGEAFF. The gene calls are TRBV6-5 and TRBJ1-1, with D possibly matching TRBD1 (5 bases). CDR1 is MNHEY and CDR2 is SVGAGI in the germline V gene. The CDR3 is 15 amino acids. The V and J ends lost 0 bases and 7 bases respectively, with 15 bases between them.

CDR3 residues: CASSEALSNQPQHF. CDR3 in DNA: TGTGCCAGCAGTGAAGCGCTTAGCAATCAGCCCCAGCATTTT. V and J are TRBV2 and TRBJ1-5, with D hard to call. Germline CDR1 SNHLY, CDR2 FYNNEI. Trimming shortened V by 0 bases and J by 0 bases, and 3 bases separated the two germline ends. The CDR3 runs to 14 residues.

This chain connects TRBV19 to TRBJ2-7; D perhaps matches TRBD1 (6 bases). The CDR3 totals 16 residues. Germline-derived CDR1 and CDR2 are LNHDA and SQIVND (reference sequence). Between the trimmed V and J ends, which lost 1 base and 2 bases, there was a span of 15 bases. The CDR3 nucleotides read TGTGCCAGTAGTATAGTGAGAGGACAGACCGCCTACGAGCAGTACTTC. The encoded protein is CASSIVRGQTAYEQYF.

In its sample, this clonotype was seen once. The V call is TRBV3-1, the J call TRBJ2-1, with D possibly TRBD1 on 6 matching bases. V gave up 11 bases and J gave up 0 bases, with 17 bases separating them. From germline, CDR1 is LGHDT and CDR2 YNNKEL (reference sequence). This CDR3 comprises 15 residues. The CDR3 sequence: CACCRGAGSYNEQFF. The DNA of the CDR3 is TGTGCCTGCTGCAGGGGAGCCGGCTCCTACAATGAGCAGTTCTTC.

The J gene is TRBJ2-3, the V gene TRBV28; no reliable D call. V was shortened by 1 base and J by 2 bases, with 7 bases between the two germline ends. The CDR3 runs 14 residues. Germline loops: CDR1 MDHEN, CDR2 SYDVKM. CDR3 residues: CASSLSVYTDTQYF. Here the CDR3 DNA reads TGTGCCAGCAGTTTATCGGTGTACACAGATACGCAGTATTTT.

The V call is TRBV5-4, the J call TRBJ2-3; 7 bases map to TRBD2. J gave up 3 bases and V 3 bases, and 7 bases lay outside the gene matches. The CDR3 runs to 15 residues. Germline CDR1 is SGHNT and CDR2 is YYREEE (reference sequence). The CDR3 region has the DNA TGTGCCAGCAGCTCAACTAGCGACGTTACAGATACGCAGTATTTT. Translation gives CASSSTSDVTDTQYF.

This clonotype appeared a few times. The genes are TRBV19 and TRBJ2-5; D is possibly TRBD2 (7 bases). This CDR3 is 14 amino acids long. V dropped 8 bases and J dropped 5 bases, with 18 bases sitting between them. Germline values: CDR1 LNHDA, CDR2 SQIVND (reference sequence). The CDR3 sequence is CASGVRGGSETQYF. CDR3 nucleotides: TGTGCCAGTGGGGTTCGCGGGGGCTCTGAGACCCAGTACTTC.

This clonotype was seen more than once but under ten times. This chain uses TRBV7-3 with TRBJ2-3; weak D call: TRBD2 (5 bases). The CDR3 spans 16 residues. CDR1 SGHTA and CDR2 FQGTGA come from the germline V gene. V was cut by 2 bases and J by 0 bases, with 12 bases left in between. The CDR3 region is CASSLGVASSTDTQYF. Written as DNA, the CDR3 is TGTGCCAGCAGCTTAGGAGTAGCGTCTAGCACAGATACGCAGTATTTT. Based on the CDR3 plus reference TRBV7-3 and TRBJ2-3, the full variable domain is GAGVSQTPSNKVTEKGKYVELRCDPISGHTALYWYRQSLGQGPEFLIYFQGTGAADDSGLPNDRFFAVRPEGSVSTLKIQRTERGDSAVYLCASSLGVASSTDTQYFGPGTRLTVL.